This TCR beta chain appears in the sequencing data of a study of Graves' ophthalmopathy and Graves' hyperthyroidism. The sequenced template was RNA, covering the TCR beta CDR3 region. Amplification began with first-round RT-PCR using HTBI primers, then second-round multiplex PCR was performed. TCRdb independently ran MiXCR on the multiplex PCR reads; one entry per CDR3 protein. In the table there are hundreds of thousands of distinct CDR3 sequences, 20% to 25% of which are singletons. Someone took the PBMCs out of 10 ml of fresh peripheral blood. This clonotype was counted many times. Germline CDR1 and CDR2: MDHEN and SYDVKM. The CDR3 sequence is 14 residues long. V lost 5 bases to trimming and J lost 4 bases; unmatched junction nucleotides: 5.

This clonotype was sampled from a woman aged 18 to 35 with stable Graves' hyperthyroidism. Some clones in this sample may be carry-over from other donors' samples. The sequencing input was peripheral blood. This chain connects TRBV28 to TRBJ2-7; TRBD1 matches 10 bases. The CDR3 nucleotides read TGTGCCAGCAGTCATGGGGACAGGGGTTACGAGCAGTACTTC. This encodes CASSHGDRGYEQYF.